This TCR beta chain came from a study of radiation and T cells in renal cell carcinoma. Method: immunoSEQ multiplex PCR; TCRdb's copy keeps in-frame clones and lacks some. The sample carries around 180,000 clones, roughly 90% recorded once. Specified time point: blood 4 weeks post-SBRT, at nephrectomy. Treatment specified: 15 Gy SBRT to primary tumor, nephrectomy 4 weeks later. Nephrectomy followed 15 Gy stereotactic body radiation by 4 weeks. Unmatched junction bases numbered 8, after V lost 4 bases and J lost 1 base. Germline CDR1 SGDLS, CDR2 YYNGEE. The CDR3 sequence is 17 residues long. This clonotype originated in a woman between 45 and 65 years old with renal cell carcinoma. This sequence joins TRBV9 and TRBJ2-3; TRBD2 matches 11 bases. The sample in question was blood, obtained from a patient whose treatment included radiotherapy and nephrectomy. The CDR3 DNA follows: TGTGCCAGCAGCCACTCCCGGACTAGCGGGCGCACAGATACGCAGTATTTT. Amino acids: CASSHSRTSGRTDTQYF.